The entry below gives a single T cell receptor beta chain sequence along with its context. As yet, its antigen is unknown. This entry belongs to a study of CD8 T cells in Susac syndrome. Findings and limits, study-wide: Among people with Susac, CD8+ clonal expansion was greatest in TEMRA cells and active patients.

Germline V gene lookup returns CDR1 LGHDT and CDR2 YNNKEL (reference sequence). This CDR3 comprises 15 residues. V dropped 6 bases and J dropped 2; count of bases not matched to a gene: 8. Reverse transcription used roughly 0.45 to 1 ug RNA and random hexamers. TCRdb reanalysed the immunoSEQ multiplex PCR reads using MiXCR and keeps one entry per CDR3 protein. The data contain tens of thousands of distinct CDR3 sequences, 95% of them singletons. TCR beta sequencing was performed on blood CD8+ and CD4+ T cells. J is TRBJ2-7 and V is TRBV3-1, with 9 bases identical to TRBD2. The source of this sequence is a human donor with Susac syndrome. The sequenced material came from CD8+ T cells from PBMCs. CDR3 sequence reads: CASRPQAGGAYEQYF. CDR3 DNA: TGTGCCAGCAGACCCCAAGCGGGAGGAGCCTACGAGCAGTACTTC.